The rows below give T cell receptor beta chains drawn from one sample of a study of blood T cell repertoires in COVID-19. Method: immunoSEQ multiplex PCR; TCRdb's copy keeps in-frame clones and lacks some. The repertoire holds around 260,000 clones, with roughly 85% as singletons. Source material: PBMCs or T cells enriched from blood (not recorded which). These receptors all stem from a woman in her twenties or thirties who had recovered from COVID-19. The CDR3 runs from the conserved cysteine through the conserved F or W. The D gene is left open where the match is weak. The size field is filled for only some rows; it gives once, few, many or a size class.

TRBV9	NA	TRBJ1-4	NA	TGTGCCAGCAGCGTAGGGGGAGGGTATAATGAAAAACTGTTTTTT	CASSVGGGYNEKLFF
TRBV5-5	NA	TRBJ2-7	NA	TGTGCCAGCAGTTCCGTAGCGGCCCTCTACGAGCAGTACTTC	CASSSVAALYEQYF
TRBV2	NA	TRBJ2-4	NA	TGTGCCAGCAGTGAAGTATCGGGGACCAAAAACATTCAGTACTTC	CASSEVSGTKNIQYF
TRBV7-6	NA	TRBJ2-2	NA	TGTGCCAGCAGCCCCATTCACACCGGGGAGCTGTTTTTT	CASSPIHTGELFF
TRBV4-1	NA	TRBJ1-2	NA	TGCGCCAGCAGTCGCCAGCCGGGCAGCGGGAACTATGGCTACACCTTC	CASSRQPGSGNYGYTF
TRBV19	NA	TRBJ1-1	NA	TGTGCCAGTAGTCAACAGACCTCGAACACTGAAGCTTTCTTT	CASSQQTSNTEAFF
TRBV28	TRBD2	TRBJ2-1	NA	TGTGCCAGCAACCCTTTTAGCGGGGGACGCCACAATGAGCAGTTCTTC	CASNPFSGGRHNEQFF
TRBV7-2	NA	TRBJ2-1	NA	TGTGCCAGCAGCTTGGGAAGGGGGGGGAACTACAATGAGCAGTTCTTC	CASSLGRGGNYNEQFF
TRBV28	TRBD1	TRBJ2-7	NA	TGTGCCAGCAGCAGGACAGGTCTTACTACCTACGAGCAGTACTTC	CASSRTGLTTYEQYF
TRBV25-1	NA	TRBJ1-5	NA	TGTGCCAGCAGTGAACGTTATAGCAATCAGCCCCAGCATTTT	CASSERYSNQPQHF
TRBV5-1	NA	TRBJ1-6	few	TGCGCCAGCAGCCCGTCCGGGGCAGGGGTCTCACCCCTCCACTTT	CASSPSGAGVSPLHF
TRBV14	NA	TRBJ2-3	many	TGTGCCAGCAGCCAAGGGTGGGGAGGTTACGGAGATACGCAGTATTTT	CASSQGWGGYGDTQYF
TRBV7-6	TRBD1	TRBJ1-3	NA	TGTGCCAGCAGCGCCCAAACAGGGGGAACTGGAAACACCATATATTTT	CASSAQTGGTGNTIYF
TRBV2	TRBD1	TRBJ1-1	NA	TGTGCCAGCAGTTTACTACCGGGACAGGGGTTTGAAGCTTTCTTT	CASSLLPGQGFEAFF
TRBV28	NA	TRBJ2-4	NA	TGTGCCAGCAGTTTTGGAGAGGAATATCTAGCCAAAAACATTCAGTACTTC	CASSFGEEYLAKNIQYF
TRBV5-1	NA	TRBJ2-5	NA	TGCGCCAGCAGCCCAGGCCTAGGTAGCGGATCACAAGAGACCCAGTACTTC	CASSPGLGSGSQETQYF
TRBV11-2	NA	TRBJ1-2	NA	TGTGCCAGCAGCGGTAGCTCAAGCGGCTACACCTTC	CASSGSSSGYTF
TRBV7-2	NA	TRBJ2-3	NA	TGTGCCAGCAGCTTAGATAGGTCTAGCCCTAGCACAGATACGCAGTATTTT	CASSLDRSSPSTDTQYF
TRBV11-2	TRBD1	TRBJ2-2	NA	TGTGCCAGCAGCTCCCTCCGGGACAGGGGGCACACCGGGGAGCTGTTTTTT	CASSSLRDRGHTGELFF
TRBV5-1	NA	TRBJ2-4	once	TGCGCCAGCAGCTCGGAGGCAAACATTCAGTACTTC	CASSSEANIQYF
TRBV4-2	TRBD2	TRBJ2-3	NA	TGTGCCAGCAGCCTTCCAAAGCTAGCGGATAGCACAGATACGCAGTATTTT	CASSLPKLADSTDTQYF
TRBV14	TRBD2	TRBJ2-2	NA	TGTGCCACCAGCCCCTCCCGGGGGGCCGGGGAGCTGTTTTTT	CATSPSRGAGELFF
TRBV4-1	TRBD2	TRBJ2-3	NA	TGCGCCAGCAGCCCGACTAGCGTTGCCACAGATACGCAGTATTTT	CASSPTSVATDTQYF
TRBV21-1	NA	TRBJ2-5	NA	TGTGCCAGCAGCTCCCGGGACAGGGTGTCGGAAGGGACCCAGTACTTC	CASSSRDRVSEGTQYF
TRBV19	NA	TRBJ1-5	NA	TGTGCCAGTAGTAGTACCACAGGGTTTAATCAGCCCCAGCATTTT	CASSSTTGFNQPQHF
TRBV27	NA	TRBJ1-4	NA	TGTGCCAGCAGCCTGCGGGGCGGGGTTGCAACTAATGAAAAACTGTTTTTT	CASSLRGGVATNEKLFF
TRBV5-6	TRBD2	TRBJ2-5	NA	TGTGCCAGCAGCCCCCTCGCGGGGGGGAGTTTTGAGACCCAGTACTTC	CASSPLAGGSFETQYF